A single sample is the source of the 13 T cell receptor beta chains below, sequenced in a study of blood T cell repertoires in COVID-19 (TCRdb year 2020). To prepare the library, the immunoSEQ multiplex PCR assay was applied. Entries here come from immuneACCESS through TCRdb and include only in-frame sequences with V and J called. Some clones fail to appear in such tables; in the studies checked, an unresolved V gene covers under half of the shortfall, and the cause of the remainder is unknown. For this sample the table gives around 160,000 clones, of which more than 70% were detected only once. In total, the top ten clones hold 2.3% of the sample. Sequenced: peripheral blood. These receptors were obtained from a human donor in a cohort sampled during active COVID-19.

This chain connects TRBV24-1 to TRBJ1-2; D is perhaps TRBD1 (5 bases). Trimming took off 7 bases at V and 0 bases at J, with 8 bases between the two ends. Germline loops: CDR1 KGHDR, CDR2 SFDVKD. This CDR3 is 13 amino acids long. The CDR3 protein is CATSPTANYGYTF. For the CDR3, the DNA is TGTGCCACCAGCCCGACAGCTAACTATGGCTACACCTTC.

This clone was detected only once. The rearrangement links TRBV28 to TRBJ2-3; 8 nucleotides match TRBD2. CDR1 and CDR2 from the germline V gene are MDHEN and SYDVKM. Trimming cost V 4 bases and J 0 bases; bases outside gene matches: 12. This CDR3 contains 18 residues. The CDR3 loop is CASSSPGLAGSSTDTQYF. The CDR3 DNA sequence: TGTGCCAGCAGTTCCCCGGGGCTAGCGGGTAGTAGCACAGATACGCAGTATTTT.

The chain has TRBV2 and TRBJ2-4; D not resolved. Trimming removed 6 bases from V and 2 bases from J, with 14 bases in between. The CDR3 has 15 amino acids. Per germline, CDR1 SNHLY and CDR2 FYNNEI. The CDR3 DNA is TGTGCCAGCAGGACACACGGAACGTCCAAAAACATTCAGTACTTC. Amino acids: CASRTHGTSKNIQYF.

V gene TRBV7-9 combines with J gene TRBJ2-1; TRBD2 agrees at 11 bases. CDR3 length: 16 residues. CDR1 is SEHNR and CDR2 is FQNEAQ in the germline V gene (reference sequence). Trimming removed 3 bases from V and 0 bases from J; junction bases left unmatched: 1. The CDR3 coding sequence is TGTGCCAGCAGCTTTACTAGCGGGGGCTCCTACAATGAGCAGTTCTTC. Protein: CASSFTSGGSYNEQFF.

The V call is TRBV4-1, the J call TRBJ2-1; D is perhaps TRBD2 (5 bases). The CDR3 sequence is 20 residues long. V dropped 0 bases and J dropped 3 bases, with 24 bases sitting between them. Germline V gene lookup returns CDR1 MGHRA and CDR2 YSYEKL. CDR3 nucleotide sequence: TGCGCCAGCAGCCAAGATCCCCCTCCATATTCGAGGGCCCGCTACAATGAGCAGTTCTTC. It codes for CASSQDPPPYSRARYNEQFF.

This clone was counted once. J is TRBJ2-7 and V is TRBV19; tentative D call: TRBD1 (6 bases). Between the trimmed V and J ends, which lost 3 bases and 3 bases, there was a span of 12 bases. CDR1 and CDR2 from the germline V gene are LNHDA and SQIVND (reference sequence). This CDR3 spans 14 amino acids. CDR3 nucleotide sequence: TGTGCCAGTAGTATCCAGAACAGGGACTACGAGCAGTACTTC. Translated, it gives CASSIQNRDYEQYF.

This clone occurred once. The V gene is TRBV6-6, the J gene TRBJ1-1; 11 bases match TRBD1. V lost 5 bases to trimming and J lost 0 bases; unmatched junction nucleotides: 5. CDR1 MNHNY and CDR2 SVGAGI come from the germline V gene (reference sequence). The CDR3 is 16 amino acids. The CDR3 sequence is CASSTDRGHLNTEAFF. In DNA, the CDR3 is TGTGCCAGCAGTACGGACAGGGGGCATCTGAACACTGAAGCTTTCTTT.

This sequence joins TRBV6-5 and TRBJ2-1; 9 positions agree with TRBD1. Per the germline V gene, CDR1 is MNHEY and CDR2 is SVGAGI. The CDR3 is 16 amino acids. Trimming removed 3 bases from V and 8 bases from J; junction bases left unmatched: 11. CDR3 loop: CASSYFGQGSSDEQFF. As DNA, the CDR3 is TGTGCCAGCAGTTATTTCGGACAGGGGTCTTCTGATGAGCAGTTCTTC.

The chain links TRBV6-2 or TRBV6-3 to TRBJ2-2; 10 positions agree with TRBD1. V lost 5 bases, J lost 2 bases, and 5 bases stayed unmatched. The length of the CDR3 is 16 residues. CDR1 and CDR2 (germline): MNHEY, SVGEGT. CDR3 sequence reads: CASSRTGGANTGELFF. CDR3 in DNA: TGTGCCAGCAGTCGGACAGGGGGAGCCAACACCGGGGAGCTGTTTTTT.

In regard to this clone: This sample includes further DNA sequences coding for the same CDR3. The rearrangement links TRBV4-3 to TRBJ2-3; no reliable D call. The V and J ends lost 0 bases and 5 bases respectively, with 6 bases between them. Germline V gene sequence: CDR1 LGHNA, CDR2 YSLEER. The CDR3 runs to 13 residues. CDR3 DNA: TGCGCCAGCAGCCAAGAGACAAGAGATACGCAGTATTTT. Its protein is CASSQETRDTQYF.

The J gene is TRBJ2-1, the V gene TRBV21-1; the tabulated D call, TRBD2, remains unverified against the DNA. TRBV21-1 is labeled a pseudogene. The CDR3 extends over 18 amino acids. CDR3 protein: CASSKWVQRLARPSEQFF. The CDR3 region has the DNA TGTGCCAGCAGCAAATGGGTTCAGCGACTAGCCCGTCCGAGTGAGCAGTTCTTC.

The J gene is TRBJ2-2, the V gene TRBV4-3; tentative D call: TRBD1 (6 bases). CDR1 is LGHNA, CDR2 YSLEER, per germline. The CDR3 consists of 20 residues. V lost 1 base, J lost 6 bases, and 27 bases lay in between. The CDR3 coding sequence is TGCGCCAGCAGCCAAGGGTTCGGACAGCCCAACCTCTCTAAAGCCGGGGAGCTGTTTTTT. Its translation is CASSQGFGQPNLSKAGELFF.

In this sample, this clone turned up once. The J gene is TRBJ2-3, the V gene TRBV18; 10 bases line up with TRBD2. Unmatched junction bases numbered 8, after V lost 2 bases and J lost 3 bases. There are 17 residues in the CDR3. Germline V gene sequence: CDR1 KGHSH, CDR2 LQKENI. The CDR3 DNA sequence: TGTGCCAGCTCACCAGGTCTAGCGGGAGTAAAGACAGATACGCAGTATTTT. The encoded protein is CASSPGLAGVKTDTQYF.